The 24 T cell receptor beta chains listed next were all sequenced from one sample in a study of blood T cell repertoires in COVID-19 (dated by TCRdb to between 2020 and 2021). Library preparation used the immunoSEQ multiplex PCR assay. Drawn from immuneACCESS, this table holds only the in-frame rearrangements with V and J called that TCRdb kept. Clones are partly lost; checked studies trace under half to an unresolved V gene and leave the rest unexplained. The sample records 220,000 or so clones, roughly 88% of which are singletons. Approximately 14% of the sample lies in the top ten. Sequenced: PBMCs or T cells enriched from blood (not recorded which). The receptor set was obtained from a woman aged 50 to 60 with acute COVID-19.

The chain recombines TRBV2 with TRBJ2-2; the match to TRBD1 covers 9 bases. The trim removed 6 bases at V and 6 bases at J, leaving 11 bases unmatched. Germline V gives CDR1 SNHLY, CDR2 FYNNEI. CDR3 length: 16 amino acids. CDR3 residues: CASRGSGTGRAGELFF. DNA for the CDR3: TGTGCCAGCAGGGGATCCGGGACAGGGAGGGCCGGGGAGCTGTTTTTT.

The chain recombines TRBV27 with TRBJ2-7; 10 bases align to TRBD1. With V trimmed by 7 bases and J by 4 bases, 7 bases remained unmatched. Germline lookup yields CDR1 MNHEY and CDR2 SMNVEV (reference sequence). The CDR3 totals 14 residues. CDR3 DNA: TGTGCCAGCACCCCGGGACAGGGGAAATACGAGCAGTACTTC. It is translated as CASTPGQGKYEQYF.

The chain has TRBV28 and TRBJ2-7; D might be TRBD2 (6 bases). Trimming pared 6 bases from V and 4 bases from J, leaving 19 bases between. The CDR3 loop spans 15 amino acids. In germline, CDR1 is MDHEN, CDR2 SYDVKM. CDR3 protein: CASSRRVGEAYEQYF. The CDR3 nucleotides read TGTGCCAGCAGCCGGAGGGTCGGGGAAGCGTACGAGCAGTACTTC. The full variable domain, rest sourced from reference TRBV28 and TRBJ2-7, is DVKVTQSSRYLVKRTGEKVFLECVQDMDHENMFWYRQDPGLGLRLIYFSYDVKMKEKGDIPEGYSVSREKKERFSLILESASTNQTSMYLCASSRRVGEAYEQYFGPGTRLTVT.

The CDR3 loop is CASSYERRGSYEQYF. In nucleotides, the CDR3 is TGTGCCAGCAGTTACGAAAGGCGGGGCTCCTACGAGCAGTACTTC. The J gene is TRBJ2-7, the V gene TRBV6-2 or TRBV6-3; weak D call: TRBD2 (6 bases). The CDR3 sequence is 15 residues long. Trimming shortened V by 2 bases and J by 0 bases, and 11 bases separated the two germline ends. Germline loops: CDR1 MNHEY, CDR2 SVGEGT.

The chain couples TRBV19 to TRBJ1-2; 8 bases line up with TRBD1. Germline CDR1 LNHDA, CDR2 SQIVND (reference sequence). Germline trimming cut 3 bases from V and 6 bases from J; bases unmatched to any gene: 9. CDR3 length equals 15 residues. CDR3 in DNA: TGTGCCAGTAGTATCCAAGCAGGGGGCAGGAATGGCTACACCTTC. Protein sequence: CASSIQAGGRNGYTF.

The J gene is TRBJ2-5, the V gene TRBV6-6; TRBD1 matches at 8 bases. The V gene end was trimmed by 6 bases and the J gene end by 4 bases; junction bases not matched to a gene: 10. The CDR3 is 15 amino acids. Germline-derived CDR1 and CDR2 are MNHNY and SVGAGI (reference sequence). As DNA, the CDR3 is TGTGCCAGCAGCCTAAAAACAGGGGGTCGAGAGACCCAGTACTTC. Residues: CASSLKTGGRETQYF.

This chain connects TRBV4-2 to TRBJ2-7; 9 bases fit TRBD2. After removal of 2 bases from V and 5 bases from J, the junction contained 10 bases not matched to a gene. The CDR3 runs 16 residues. Germline V lookup: CDR1 LGHNA, CDR2 YNFKEQ. DNA for the CDR3: TGTGCCAGCAGCCAATTAGCGGGGGAGGGAGGCGACGAGCAGTACTTC. Translating gives CASSQLAGEGGDEQYF.

The chain is built from TRBV7-9 and TRBJ1-4; TRBD1 matches 9 bases. V was pared by 5 bases and J by 7 bases, with 14 bases of the junction left unmatched. From germline, CDR1 is SEHNR and CDR2 FQNEAQ (reference sequence). The CDR3 is 17 amino acids. This CDR3 is CASSPSWGLQGAEKLFF. The CDR3 bases are TGTGCCAGCAGCCCATCCTGGGGGTTACAGGGGGCTGAAAAACTGTTTTTT.

This rearrangement joins TRBV4-1 to TRBJ2-1; D might be TRBD1 (6 bases). The V end lost 1 base, the J end lost 8 bases, and 24 bases lay between the germline ends. CDR1 is MGHRA and CDR2 is YSYEKL in the germline V gene. The CDR3 is 18 residues long. The CDR3 region is CASSQAGFEGRGVYEQFF. The CDR3 nucleotides read TGCGCCAGCAGCCAAGCTGGTTTTGAAGGCAGGGGAGTCTATGAGCAGTTCTTC.

This clone occurred once. This chain uses TRBV7-2 with TRBJ2-1; the match to TRBD1 covers 8 bases. CDR3 size: 16 residues. The V and J ends lost 1 base and 0 bases, in that order; junction bases with no gene match: 2. Germline V lookup: CDR1 SGHTA, CDR2 FQGNSA. The CDR3 here is CASSLETGVSYNEQFF. CDR3 bases: TGTGCCAGCAGCTTAGAGACAGGGGTCTCCTACAATGAGCAGTTCTTC.

This chain connects TRBV4-2 to TRBJ2-2, with 10 bases aligning to TRBD1. V shed 5 bases and J 6 bases; nucleotides not matched to a gene: 6. Germline V CDR1 and CDR2: LGHNA, YNFKEQ. The CDR3 spans 15 residues. The CDR3 region has the DNA TGTGCCAGCAGCTCCCGGGACAGGGGATCCGGGGAGCTGTTTTTT. This encodes CASSSRDRGSGELFF.

The chain links TRBV11-2 to TRBJ2-3; 10 bases are a match to TRBD2. CDR3 length: 16 amino acids. Germline V gene data show CDR1 as SGHAT and CDR2 as FQNNGV. V lost 4 bases, J lost 0 bases, and 4 bases stayed unmatched. CDR3 coding DNA: TGTGCCAGCAGCTGGACTAGCGGCCTAAGCACAGATACGCAGTATTTT. The encoded protein is CASSWTSGLSTDTQYF.

This clone was recorded once. The chain recombines TRBV28 with TRBJ2-1, with 9 bases lining up with TRBD2. The CDR3 is 15 residues long. CDR1 and CDR2 (germline): MDHEN, SYDVKM. V was clipped by 5 bases and J by 4 bases; unmatched bases: 6. CDR3 in amino acids: CASSPGLAIYNEQFF. DNA of the CDR3: TGTGCCAGCAGTCCAGGACTAGCGATTTACAATGAGCAGTTCTTC.

The chain couples TRBV2 to TRBJ1-4; D gene unclear. This CDR3 contains 13 residues. V shed 6 bases and J shed 7 bases, with 12 bases lying between them. Germline loops: CDR1 SNHLY, CDR2 FYNNEI. The CDR3 loop is CASRPYGGEKLFF. The CDR3 region has the DNA TGTGCCAGCAGACCCTACGGTGGTGAAAAACTGTTTTTT.

J is TRBJ2-7 and V is TRBV10-3; 9 nucleotides line up with TRBD2. The CDR3 sequence is 13 residues long. V was clipped by 8 bases and J by 2 bases; unmatched bases: 4. The germline V gene encodes CDR1 ENHRY and CDR2 SYGVKD. CDR3: CAISVAGAYEQYF. In DNA, the CDR3 is TGTGCCATCTCCGTAGCGGGAGCCTACGAGCAGTACTTC.

This clone was counted between two and nine times. The chain joins TRBV2 to TRBJ1-2; TRBD1 agrees at 7 bases. This CDR3 has 15 amino acids. The trim removed 6 bases at V and 5 bases at J, leaving 12 bases unmatched. Germline V gene sequence: CDR1 SNHLY, CDR2 FYNNEI. CDR3 nucleotides: TGTGCCAGCAGCGATCTACAGGGGCTAGAGTATGGCTACACCTTC. It encodes CASSDLQGLEYGYTF.

The chain joins TRBV6-7 to TRBJ1-5; D is ambiguous. TRBV6-7 falls under the ORF class, with uncertain function. This CDR3 contains 15 residues. V lost 9 bases and J 2 bases, leaving 17 bases between the germline ends. The CDR3 DNA reads as TGTGCCAGTGCTAGCATCTTTACGGGCAATCAGCCCCAGCATTTT. Translated: CASASIFTGNQPQHF.

The chain carries TRBV27 and TRBJ2-7; 16 bases match TRBD2. J gave up 1 base and V 4 bases, and 4 bases lay outside the gene matches. Germline V gene lookup returns CDR1 MNHEY and CDR2 SMNVEV (reference sequence). This CDR3 contains 17 residues. The CDR3 protein is CASSSGLAGGRSYEQYF. The DNA for the CDR3 is TGTGCCAGCAGTTCGGGACTAGCGGGAGGGAGGTCCTACGAGCAGTACTTC.

The chain couples TRBV3-1 (or the pseudogene TRBV3-2) to TRBJ2-1; tentatively, D is TRBD2 (5 bases). The CDR3 is 15 amino acids. CDR1 is LGHDT and CDR2 is YNNKEL in the germline V gene (reference sequence). Between the trimmed V and J ends, which lost 4 bases and 8 bases, there was a span of 18 bases. The CDR3 reads CASSPRGQLNDEQFF. DNA of the CDR3: TGTGCCAGCAGCCCCCGGGGTCAACTAAATGATGAGCAGTTCTTC.

The genes are TRBV5-6 and TRBJ2-2; D uncertain. V was shortened by 1 base and J by 4 bases, with 8 bases between the two germline ends. The CDR3 is 14 amino acids. Germline loops: CDR1 SGHDT, CDR2 YYEEEE. The CDR3 DNA reads TGTGCCAGCAGCTTGTCAGGTGGCACCGGGGAGCTGTTTTTT. This translates into CASSLSGGTGELFF. Together with reference TRBV5-6 and TRBJ2-2, the CDR3 gives the full variable domain: DAGVTQSPTHLIKTRGQQVTLRCSPKSGHDTVSWYQQALGQGPQFIFQYYEEEERQRGNFPDRFSGHQFPNYSSELNVNALLLGDSALYLCASSLSGGTGELFFGEGSRLTVL.

The CDR3 DNA reads as TGTGCCAGCAGCTTACAGGGGGTGGGTCAGCCCCAGCATTTT. The encoded protein is CASSLQGVGQPQHF. The rearrangement uses TRBV7-2 and TRBJ1-5, with TRBD1 identical over 7 bases. CDR3 length equals 14 residues. Germline lookup yields CDR1 SGHTA and CDR2 FQGNSA. The V and J ends lost 2 bases and 6 bases, in that order; junction bases with no gene match: 4.

The V call is TRBV24-1, the J call TRBJ2-2; D is unclear. Germline V lookup: CDR1 KGHDR, CDR2 SFDVKD. This CDR3 is built from 14 residues. V gave up 1 base and J gave up 3 bases, with 5 bases separating them. CDR3 amino acids: CATSDFGDTGELFF. CDR3 nucleotide sequence: TGTGCCACCAGTGATTTTGGAGACACCGGGGAGCTGTTTTTT.

This clone has just a few counts. The CDR3, as DNA: TGTGCCAGCAGCACTGGACAGGGGAACACCGGGGAGCTGTTTTTT. It yields the protein CASSTGQGNTGELFF. V is TRBV7-3 and J is TRBJ2-2; 8 bases match TRBD1. Looked up from germline, CDR1 is SGHTA and CDR2 is FQGTGA. This CDR3 has 15 amino acids. The ends lost 5 bases at V and 1 base at J; junction bases unmatched: 3.

The V call is TRBV4-1, the J call TRBJ2-7, with 9 bases matching TRBD2. Germline CDR1 reads MGHRA; CDR2 reads YSYEKL. The CDR3 is made up of 16 amino acids. The ends lost 3 bases at V and 6 bases at J; junction bases unmatched: 12. The CDR3 sequence is CASSQLGLATAGEQYF. The CDR3 bases are TGCGCCAGCAGCCAGCTGGGACTAGCTACGGCCGGCGAGCAGTACTTC.